The 12 T cell receptor beta chains presented below share a single source sample, sequenced in a study of cytomegalovirus exposure and HLA in healthy donors. TCRdb keeps only in-frame clones here, not all; method: immunoSEQ multiplex PCR. The data hold some 210,000 clones, with less than 90% observed a single time. Sequencing was performed on PBMCs. The receptors derive from a woman aged 18-29 years in good health and CMV-seronegative.

This clone was observed a few times. The J gene is TRBJ2-1, the V gene TRBV4-2, with 7 bases fitting TRBD2. V lost 3 bases, J lost 5 bases, and 10 bases stayed unmatched. The CDR3 totals 16 residues. CDR1 is LGHNA and CDR2 is YNFKEQ in the germline V gene. CDR3 loop: CASSHRRGGSHNEQFF. The CDR3 coding sequence is TGTGCCAGCAGCCACCGAAGGGGAGGGTCGCACAATGAGCAGTTCTTC.

In its sample, this clone was seen many times. The V gene is TRBV10-3, the J gene TRBJ1-1; no clear D. Trimming cost V 1 base and J 0 bases, with 9 bases left between them. The CDR3 runs 15 residues. From germline, CDR1 is ENHRY and CDR2 SYGVKD. Here the CDR3 DNA reads TGTGCCATCAGTGAGTATGGACTCCTGAACACTGAAGCTTTCTTT. This codes for CAISEYGLLNTEAFF.

The chain joins TRBV18 to TRBJ1-1; TRBD1 agrees at 8 bases. This CDR3 spans 15 amino acids. Germline CDR1 KGHSH, CDR2 LQKENI. V shed 7 bases, J shed 6 bases, and the junction held 13 bases outside the gene matches. The CDR3 protein is CASYDRGGEVPEAFF. For the CDR3, the DNA is TGTGCCAGCTATGACAGGGGCGGCGAAGTACCTGAAGCTTTCTTT. The full variable domain, completed using reference TRBV18 and TRBJ1-1, is NAGVMQNPRHLVRRRGQEARLRCSPMKGHSHVYWYRQLPEEGLKFMVYLQKENIIDESGMPKERFSAEFPKEGPSILRIQQVVRGDSAAYFCASYDRGGEVPEAFFGQGTRLTVV.

The CDR3 sequence: CASSYRDGYTF. The DNA for the CDR3 is TGTGCCAGCTCTTACAGAGATGGCTACACCTTC. This chain links TRBV18 with TRBJ1-2; D unresolved. Trimming left V 6 bases short and J 6 bases short, with 8 bases between. The germline CDR1 and CDR2 sequences are KGHSH and LQKENI. CDR3 length: 11 residues.

This clone was counted only a few times. The chain couples TRBV6-1 to TRBJ2-7; unclear D gene. The CDR3 consists of 13 residues. From germline, CDR1 is MNHNS and CDR2 SASEGT. The V end was cut by 6 bases, the J end by 5 bases, with 14 bases between. CDR3 protein: CASRVGQANEQYF. For the CDR3, the DNA is TGTGCCAGCAGGGTAGGGCAGGCGAACGAGCAGTACTTC.

A few counts support this clone. The V call is TRBV19, the J call TRBJ2-7; 8 nucleotides agree with TRBD1. Trimming at V came to 5 bases and at J to 7 bases, leaving 7 bases not matched to a gene. Germline V gene lookup returns CDR1 LNHDA and CDR2 SQIVND (reference sequence). The CDR3 sequence is 13 residues long. CDR3 sequence reads: CASSASDREEQYF. The CDR3 bases are TGTGCCAGTAGTGCCTCGGACAGGGAAGAGCAGTACTTC.

J is TRBJ2-7 and V is TRBV19; 8 bases are a match to TRBD2. CDR1 LNHDA and CDR2 SQIVND come from the germline V gene (reference sequence). V gave up 6 bases and J gave up 2 bases; unmatched junction bases: 15. This CDR3 is built from 17 residues. The CDR3 loop reads CASRPSGPGRGPYEQYF. CDR3 DNA: TGTGCCAGTAGGCCCTCCGGACCCGGGAGGGGACCCTACGAGCAGTACTTC. The full variable domain, rest sourced from reference TRBV19 and TRBJ2-7, is DGGITQSPKYLFRKEGQNVTLSCEQNLNHDAMYWYRQDPGQGLRLIYYSQIVNDFQKGDIAEGYSVSREKKESFPLTVTSAQKNPTAFYLCASRPSGPGRGPYEQYFGPGTRLTVT.

This clone was observed once. The V and J genes are TRBV4-1 and TRBJ1-6; 7 bases match TRBD1. The ends lost 4 bases at V and 7 bases at J; junction bases unmatched: 7. Germline CDR1 is MGHRA and CDR2 is YSYEKL. CDR3 size: 15 residues. CDR3 in amino acids: CASSRLGTENSPLHF. The CDR3 DNA is TGCGCCAGCAGCCGCCTCGGGACAGAGAATTCACCCCTCCACTTT.

The chain recombines TRBV9 with TRBJ2-5, with D hard to call. With 4 bases removed from V and 5 bases from J, the gap between germline ends came to 9 bases. CDR3 length: 12 residues. CDR1 and CDR2 from the germline V gene are SGDLS and YYNGEE. The CDR3 loop reads CASSPSGETQYF. The CDR3 DNA follows: TGTGCCAGCAGCCCTAGTGGGGAGACCCAGTACTTC.

V and J are TRBV2 and TRBJ1-3; D uncertain. The germline CDR1 and CDR2 sequences are SNHLY and FYNNEI. CDR3 length: 16 residues. V was pared by 7 bases and J by 0 bases, with 16 bases between. The CDR3 loop reads CASKKPDGISGNTIYF. The CDR3 DNA is TGTGCCAGCAAGAAGCCCGACGGAATCTCTGGAAACACCATATATTTT.

This sequence joins TRBV11-2 and TRBJ1-1, with D possibly matching TRBD1 (6 bases). Germline CDR1 and CDR2: SGHAT and FQNNGV. V shed 5 bases and J shed 0 bases, with 16 bases lying between them. This CDR3 is 16 amino acids long. The CDR3 DNA follows: TGTGCCAGCAGCCTTGGACAGACTACCATGAACACTGAAGCTTTCTTT. Protein: CASSLGQTTMNTEAFF.

The chain links TRBV5-6 to TRBJ2-1; 13 bases fit TRBD2. The CDR3 totals 17 residues. Germline CDR1 and CDR2: SGHDT and YYEEEE. The V and J ends lost 4 bases and 7 bases, in that order; junction bases with no gene match: 11. The CDR3 DNA sequence: TGTGCCAGCAGCCCGACTAGCGGGAGGACTGTGGCGAATGAGCAGTTCTTC. As protein: CASSPTSGRTVANEQFF.